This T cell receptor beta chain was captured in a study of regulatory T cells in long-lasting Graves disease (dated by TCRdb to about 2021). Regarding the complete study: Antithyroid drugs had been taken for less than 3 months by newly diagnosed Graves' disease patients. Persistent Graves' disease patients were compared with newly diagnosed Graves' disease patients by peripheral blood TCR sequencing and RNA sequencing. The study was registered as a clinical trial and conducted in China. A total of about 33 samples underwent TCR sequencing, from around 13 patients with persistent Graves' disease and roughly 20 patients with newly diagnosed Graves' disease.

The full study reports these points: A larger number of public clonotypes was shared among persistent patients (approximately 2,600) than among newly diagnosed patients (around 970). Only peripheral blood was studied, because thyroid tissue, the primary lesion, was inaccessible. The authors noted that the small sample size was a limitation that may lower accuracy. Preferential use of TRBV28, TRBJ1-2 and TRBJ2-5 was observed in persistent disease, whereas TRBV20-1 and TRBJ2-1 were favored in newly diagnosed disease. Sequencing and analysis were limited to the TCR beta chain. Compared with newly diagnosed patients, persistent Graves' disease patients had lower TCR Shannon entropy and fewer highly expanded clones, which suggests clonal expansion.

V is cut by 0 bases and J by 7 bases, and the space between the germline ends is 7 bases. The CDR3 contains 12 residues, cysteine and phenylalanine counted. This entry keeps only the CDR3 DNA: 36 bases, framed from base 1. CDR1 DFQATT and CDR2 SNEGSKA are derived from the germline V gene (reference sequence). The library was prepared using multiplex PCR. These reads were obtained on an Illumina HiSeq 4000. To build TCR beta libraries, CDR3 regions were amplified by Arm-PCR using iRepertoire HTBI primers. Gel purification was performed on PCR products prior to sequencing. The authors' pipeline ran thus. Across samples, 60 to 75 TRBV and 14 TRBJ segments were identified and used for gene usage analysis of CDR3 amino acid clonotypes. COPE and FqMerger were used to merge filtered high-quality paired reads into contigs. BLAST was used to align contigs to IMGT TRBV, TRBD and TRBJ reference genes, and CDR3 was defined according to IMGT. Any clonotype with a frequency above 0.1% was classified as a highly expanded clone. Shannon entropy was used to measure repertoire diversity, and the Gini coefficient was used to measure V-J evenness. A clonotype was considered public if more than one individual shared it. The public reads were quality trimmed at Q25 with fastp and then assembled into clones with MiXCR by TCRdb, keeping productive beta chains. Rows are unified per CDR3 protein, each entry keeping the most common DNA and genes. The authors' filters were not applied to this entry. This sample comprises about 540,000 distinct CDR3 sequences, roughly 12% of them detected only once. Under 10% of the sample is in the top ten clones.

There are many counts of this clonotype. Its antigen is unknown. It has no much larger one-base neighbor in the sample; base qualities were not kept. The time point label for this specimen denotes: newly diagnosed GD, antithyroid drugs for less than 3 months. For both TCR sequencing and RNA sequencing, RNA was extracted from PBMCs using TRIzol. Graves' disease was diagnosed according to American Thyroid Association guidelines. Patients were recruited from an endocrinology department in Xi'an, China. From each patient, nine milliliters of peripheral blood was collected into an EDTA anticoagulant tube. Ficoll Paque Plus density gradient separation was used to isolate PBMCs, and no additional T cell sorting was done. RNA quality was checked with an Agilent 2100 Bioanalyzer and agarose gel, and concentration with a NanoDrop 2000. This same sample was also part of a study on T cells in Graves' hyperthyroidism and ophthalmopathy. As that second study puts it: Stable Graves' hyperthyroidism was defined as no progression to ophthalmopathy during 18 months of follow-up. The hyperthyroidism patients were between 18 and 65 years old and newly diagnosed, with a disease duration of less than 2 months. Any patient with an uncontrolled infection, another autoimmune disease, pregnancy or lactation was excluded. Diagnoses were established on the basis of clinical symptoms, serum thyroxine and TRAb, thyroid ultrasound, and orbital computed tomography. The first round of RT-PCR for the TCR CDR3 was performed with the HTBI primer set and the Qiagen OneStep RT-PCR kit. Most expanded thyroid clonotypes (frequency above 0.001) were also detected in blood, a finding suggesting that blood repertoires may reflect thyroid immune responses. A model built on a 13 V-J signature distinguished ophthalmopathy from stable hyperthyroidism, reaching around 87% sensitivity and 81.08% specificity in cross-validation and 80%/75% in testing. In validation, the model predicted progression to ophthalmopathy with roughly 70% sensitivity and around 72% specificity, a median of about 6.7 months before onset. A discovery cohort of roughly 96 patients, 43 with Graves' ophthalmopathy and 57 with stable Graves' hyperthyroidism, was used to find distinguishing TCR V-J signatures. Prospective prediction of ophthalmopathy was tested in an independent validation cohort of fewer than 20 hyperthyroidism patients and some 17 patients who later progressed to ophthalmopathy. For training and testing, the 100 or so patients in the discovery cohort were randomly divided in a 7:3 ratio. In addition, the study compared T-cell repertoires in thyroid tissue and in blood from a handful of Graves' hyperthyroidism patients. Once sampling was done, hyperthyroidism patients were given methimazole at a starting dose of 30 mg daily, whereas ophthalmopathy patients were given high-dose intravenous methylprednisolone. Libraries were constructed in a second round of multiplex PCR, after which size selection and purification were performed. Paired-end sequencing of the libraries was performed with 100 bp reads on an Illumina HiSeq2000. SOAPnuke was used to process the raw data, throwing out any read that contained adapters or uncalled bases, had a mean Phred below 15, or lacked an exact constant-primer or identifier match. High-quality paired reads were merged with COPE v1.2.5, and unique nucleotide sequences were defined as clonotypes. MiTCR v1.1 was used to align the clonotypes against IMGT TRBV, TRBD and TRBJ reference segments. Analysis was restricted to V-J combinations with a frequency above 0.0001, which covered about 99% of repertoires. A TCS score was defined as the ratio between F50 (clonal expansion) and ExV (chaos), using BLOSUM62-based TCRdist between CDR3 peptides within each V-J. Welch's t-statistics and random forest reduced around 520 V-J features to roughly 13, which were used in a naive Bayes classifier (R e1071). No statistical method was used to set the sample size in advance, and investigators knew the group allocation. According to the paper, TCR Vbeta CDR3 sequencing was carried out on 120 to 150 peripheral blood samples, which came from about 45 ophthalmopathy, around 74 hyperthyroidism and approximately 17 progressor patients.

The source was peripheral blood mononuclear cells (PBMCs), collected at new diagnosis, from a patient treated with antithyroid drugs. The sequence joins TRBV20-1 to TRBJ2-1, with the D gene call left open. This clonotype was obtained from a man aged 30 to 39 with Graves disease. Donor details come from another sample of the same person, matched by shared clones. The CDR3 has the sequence CSAREPSNEQFF. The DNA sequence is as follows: TGCAGTGCTAGAGAGCCTAGTAATGAGCAGTTCTTC.